This T cell receptor (beta chain) is from a study of neoadjuvant anti-PD-1 for oral cavity cancer. General study points: Treg/Th17 ratio rose with pretreatment blood and fell with post-treatment tumor TCRbeta clonality.

The patients had HPV-negative, locally advanced oral cavity squamous cell carcinoma. Comment on this clone: Its cognate antigen is unknown.

The CDR3 extends over 15 amino acids. Germline trimming cut 1 base from V and 1 base from J; bases unmatched to any gene: 2. Germline-derived CDR1 and CDR2 are SGHAT and FQNNGV. TCRdb's copy holds only in-frame clones and misses some; the assay was immunoSEQ multiplex PCR. The repertoire holds 6,500 to 8,000 clones, with about 79% as singletons. Here the sequenced sample was PBMCs, taken before nivolumab (anti-PD-1) treatment. The chain is built from TRBV11-2 and TRBJ2-7; 9 nucleotides align to TRBD2. This TCR came from a person between 40 and 79 years old with oral cavity squamous cell carcinoma. This CDR3 is CASSLVSGGSYEQYF. CDR3 coding DNA: TGTGCCAGCAGCTTAGTCAGCGGGGGGTCCTACGAGCAGTACTTC. Variable domain in full (rest from reference TRBV11-2 and TRBJ2-7): EAGVAQSPRYKIIEKRQSVAFWCNPISGHATLYWYQQILGQGPKLLIQFQNNGVVDDSQLPKDRFSAERLKGVDSTLKIQPAKLEDSAVYLCASSLVSGGSYEQYFGPGTRLTVT.